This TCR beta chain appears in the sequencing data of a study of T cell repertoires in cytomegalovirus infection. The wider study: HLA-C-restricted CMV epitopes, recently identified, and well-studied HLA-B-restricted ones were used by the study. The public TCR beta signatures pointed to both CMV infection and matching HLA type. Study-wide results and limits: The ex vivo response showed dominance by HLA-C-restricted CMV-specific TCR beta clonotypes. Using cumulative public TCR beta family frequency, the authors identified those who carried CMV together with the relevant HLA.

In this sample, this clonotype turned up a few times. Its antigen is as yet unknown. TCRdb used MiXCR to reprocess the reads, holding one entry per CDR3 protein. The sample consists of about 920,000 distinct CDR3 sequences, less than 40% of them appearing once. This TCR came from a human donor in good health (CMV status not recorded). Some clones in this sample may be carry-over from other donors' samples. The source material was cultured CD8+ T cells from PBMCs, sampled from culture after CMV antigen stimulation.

The CDR3 sequence is CASSTGIEGYTF. CDR3 DNA sequence: TGTGCCAGCAGTACAGGGATTGAGGGCTACACCTTC. The chain uses TRBV6-6 and TRBJ1-2, with D possibly TRBD1 on 6 matching bases. CDR3 length equals 12 residues. V dropped 5 bases and J dropped 8 bases, with 12 bases sitting between them. Germline V gene sequence: CDR1 MNHNY, CDR2 SVGAGI (reference sequence).